In this sample, the clone carrying this TCR beta chain turned up once. These data belong to a study of shared T cell receptors in the human thymus. V shed 5 bases and J 2 bases; nucleotides not matched to a gene: 7. The CDR3 contains 17 residues. Germline CDR1 LNHDA, CDR2 SQIVND (reference sequence). Sequenced by immunoSEQ multiplex PCR; TCRdb stores in-frame clones only, minus some. The data show more than 300,000 clones, approximately 95% seen once. Sequencing was performed on thymocytes. The gene calls are TRBV19 and TRBJ2-3; 13 bases align to TRBD2. The TCR was taken from a human donor. The CDR3 sequence: CASSGTSGKVATDTQYF. The CDR3 DNA reads TGTGCCAGTAGTGGGACTAGCGGGAAAGTTGCCACAGATACGCAGTATTTT.